These 8 T cell receptor beta chains were all obtained from the same sample, sequenced in a study of beta chain features in type 1 diabetes. Expressed TCRB transcripts were sequenced because the entire RNA isolate underwent reverse transcription. The method was immunoSEQ multiplex PCR; TCRdb's version includes in-frame clones alone and lacks a portion of them. The data show over 200,000 clones, about 11% seen once. These receptors are not linked to any known antigen. Study-wide points: When Type 1 diabetes patients were examined, their TCRB CDR3s proved moderately but significantly shorter in all four CD4+ subsets.

Sample: naive CD4+ T cells from blood. The receptors here all came from a man aged 25-45 years with type 1 diabetes.

This sequence joins TRBV2 and TRBJ2-3; D is ambiguous. CDR3 length: 13 residues. Trimming shortened V by 1 base and J by 3 bases, and 5 bases separated the two germline ends. Per the germline V gene, CDR1 is SNHLY and CDR2 is FYNNEI. Written as DNA, the CDR3 is TGTGCCAGCAGTGAAGACAGAACAGATACGCAGTATTTT. It codes for CASSEDRTDTQYF. The whole variable domain, remainder taken from reference TRBV2 and TRBJ2-3, is EPEVTQTPSHQVTQMGQEVILRCVPISNHLYFYWYRQILGQKVEFLVSFYNNEISEKSEIFDDQFSVERPDGSNFTLKIRSTKLEDSAMYFCASSEDRTDTQYFGPGTRLTVL.

There are a few counts of this clone. V and J are TRBV9 and TRBJ2-2; TRBD1 aligns across 8 bases. There are 16 residues in the CDR3. The germline V gene encodes CDR1 SGDLS and CDR2 YYNGEE. The V segment lost 0 bases and the J segment 6 bases; nucleotides outside the gene matches: 7. The CDR3 spells CASSVDPGGKSGELFF. For the CDR3, the DNA is TGTGCCAGCAGCGTAGATCCAGGGGGCAAGTCCGGGGAGCTGTTTTTT. The entire variable domain, with the rest obtained from reference TRBV9 and TRBJ2-2, is as follows: DSGVTQTPKHLITATGQRVTLRCSPRSGDLSVYWYQQSLDQGLQFLIQYYNGEERAKGNILERFSAQQFPDLHSELNLSSLELGDSALYFCASSVDPGGKSGELFFGEGSRLTVL.

A few counts support this clone. The chain employs TRBV18 and TRBJ2-3; 8 bases map to TRBD1. Germline loops: CDR1 KGHSH, CDR2 LQKENI. The CDR3 runs 14 residues. With 1 base clipped from V and 3 bases from J, the junction kept 0 bases outside the gene matches. CDR3 amino acids: CASSPRTGTDTQYF. CDR3 nucleotide sequence: TGTGCCAGCTCACCACGGACAGGGACAGATACGCAGTATTTT.

The V gene is TRBV11-2, the J gene TRBJ1-1; D is uncertain. Germline CDR1 SGHAT, CDR2 FQNNGV. V was trimmed by 3 bases and J by 0 bases, leaving 5 bases between them. CDR3 length: 13 residues. DNA of the CDR3: TGTGCCAGCAGCTTTTCTATGAACACTGAAGCTTTCTTT. Its protein product is CASSFSMNTEAFF.

The chain recombines TRBV25-1 with TRBJ2-7; TRBD1 might be the D (5 bases). Germline V lookup: CDR1 MGHDK, CDR2 SYGVNS. The germline V and J ends were trimmed by 1 base and 6 bases, with 13 bases remaining between them. This CDR3 comprises 14 residues. CDR3 nucleotides: TGTGCCAGCAGTGAATCGCACAGGTTCGGCGAGCAGTACTTC. Protein product: CASSESHRFGEQYF.

The rearrangement joins TRBV11-2 to TRBJ1-6, with 8 positions matching TRBD1. The length of the CDR3 is 13 residues. In germline, CDR1 is SGHAT, CDR2 FQNNGV. V was clipped by 4 bases and J by 13 bases; unmatched bases: 6. CDR3 loop: CASSSLTGAPLHF. The CDR3 DNA follows: TGTGCCAGCAGCTCCCTGACAGGGGCGCCCCTCCACTTT.

DNA of the CDR3: TGCGCCAGCAGCGGGCAGGGGGCGAGTGAAAAACTGTTTTTT. It encodes CASSGQGASEKLFF. J is TRBJ1-4 and V is TRBV5-1, with 8 bases that match TRBD1. This CDR3 has 14 residues. Germline CDR1 and CDR2: SGHRS and YFSETQ. The junction had 6 bases not matched to a gene; V was cut back by 4 bases and J by 7 bases.

V usage is TRBV7-9 and J usage is TRBJ2-7; D possibly corresponds to TRBD1 (5 bases). This CDR3 has 15 residues. Germline V CDR1 and CDR2: SEHNR, FQNEAQ (reference sequence). The V end lost 1 base, the J end lost 5 bases, and 15 bases lay between the germline ends. The CDR3 is CASSLDGRVNHEQYF. The CDR3 coding sequence is TGTGCCAGCAGCTTAGACGGCAGGGTCAACCACGAGCAGTACTTC.